The 5 T cell receptor beta chains reported below all come from one sample, sequenced in a study of prognosis after radiotherapy for stage I lung cancer. Amplification of TCR beta CDR3 from genomic DNA used two-round multiplex PCR. First-round PCR amplification was performed with primers specific to each TRBV and TRBJ gene. TCRdb called the multiplex PCR reads again in MiXCR, with one record for every CDR3 protein. Altogether about 12,000 distinct CDR3 sequences are present, 50% to 65% being singletons, with the ten largest covering under 25%. Here the sequenced sample was PBMCs, taken before or after stereotactic body radiation therapy (not recorded which). The receptor set was obtained from a donor over 45 with non-small cell lung cancer.

Sample share makes this clonotype medium-sized (0.01 to 0.1%). The chain is built from TRBV30 and TRBJ1-1; D possibly corresponds to TRBD1 (5 bases). The CDR3 loop spans 12 amino acids. CDR1 is GTSNPN, CDR2 SVGIG, per germline (reference sequence). The V gene lost 3 bases and the J gene lost 11 bases, with 16 bases spanning the gap. This CDR3 is CAWSVGTLGAFF. DNA for the CDR3: TGTGCCTGGAGCGTCGGGACCTTGGGGGCTTTCTTT.

This clonotype was observed at least ten times. This chain uses TRBV18 with TRBJ2-1; no clear D. The CDR3 has 12 residues. The V and J ends lost 6 bases and 8 bases respectively, with 11 bases between them. Germline CDR1 and CDR2: KGHSH and LQKENI. The CDR3 coding sequence is TGTGCCAGCTCCCCTTATGAGGATGAGCAGTTCTTC. Its protein is CASSPYEDEQFF.

The rearrangement uses TRBV7-3 and TRBJ1-1; no clear D. This CDR3 is built from 13 residues. Trimming took off 0 bases at V and 6 bases at J, with 8 bases between the two ends. Per germline, CDR1 SGHTA and CDR2 FQGTGA. CDR3 protein: CASSLTRMAEAFF. The CDR3 DNA reads as TGTGCCAGCAGCTTAACGAGGATGGCTGAAGCTTTCTTT.

This clonotype is deemed medium-sized. The V gene is TRBV4-2, the J gene TRBJ2-7, with D perhaps matching TRBD1 or TRBD2 (5 bases each). Trimming stripped 6 bases from V and 4 bases from J, with 22 bases between. CDR1 and CDR2 (germline): LGHNA, YNFKEQ. The CDR3 sequence is 16 residues long. CDR3 protein: CASSKTKGEGIYEQYF. CDR3 nucleotide sequence: TGTGCCAGCAGTAAGACTAAAGGCGAGGGGATTTACGAGCAGTACTTC.

This clonotype was counted ten times or more. V is TRBV12-3 or TRBV12-4 and J is TRBJ1-1, with 11 bases identical to TRBD1. V gave up 6 bases and J gave up 7 bases; unmatched junction bases: 13. The CDR3 contains 16 residues. In DNA, the CDR3 is TGTGCCAGCAGAAGGACAGGGGGCCTCCGGGCGGTTGAAGCTTTCTTT. Translating it yields CASRRTGGLRAVEAFF.